This TCR beta chain came from a study of T cell responses to AZD1222 COVID-19 vaccine. Findings and limits, study-wide: With two AZD1222 doses given, Spike-specific TCR breadth and depth both rose. Among the donors, most were white British and more were female, and clonal diversity was possibly underestimated. Close to half of spike-specific TCRs reportedly recognize unmutated variant regions.

Trimming took 1 base from V and 3 from J, leaving 13 bases between them. The CDR3 loop spans 15 amino acids. CDR1 is GTSNPN and CDR2 is SVGIG in the germline V gene (reference sequence). This clone was found once. Its matching antigen is unknown. The table came from immunoSEQ multiplex PCR; TCRdb's copy has only in-frame clones and leaves some out. The sample holds over 100,000 clones, about nine tenths seen once. The V gene is TRBV30, the J gene TRBJ1-3, with a possible D match to TRBD1 (5 bases). Sequencing used peripheral blood, obtained on day 0 of AZD1222 vaccination. The clonotype was recovered from an adult in good health. CDR3 sequence reads: CAWSARGFSGNTIYF. In DNA form, the CDR3 reads TGTGCCTGGAGTGCGAGGGGTTTTAGTGGAAACACCATATATTTT. Variable domain in full (rest from reference TRBV30 and TRBJ1-3): SQTIHQWPATLVQPVGSPLSLECTVEGTSNPNLYWYRQAAGRGLQLLFYSVGIGQISSEVPQNLSASRPQDRQFILSSKKLLLSDSGFYLCAWSARGFSGNTIYFGEGSWLTVV.